The 2 T cell receptor beta chains reported below all come from one sample, sequenced in a study of cytomegalovirus exposure and HLA in healthy donors. The PCR had 60 Vbeta and 13 Jbeta primers. Profiled with immunoSEQ multiplex PCR; TCRdb holds only in-frame clones, not every one. This sample has approximately 110,000 clones, with around four fifths found just once. Sequenced material: PBMCs. The receptor set was obtained from a woman in her fifties or sixties in good health and CMV-seropositive.

Only a few counts were recorded for this clone. The chain links TRBV13 to TRBJ1-6; D not certain. Trimming pared 4 bases from V and 8 bases from J, leaving 15 bases between. The CDR3 has 15 residues. The germline gives CDR1 PRHDT, CDR2 FYEKMQ (reference sequence). The CDR3 region has the DNA TGTGCCAGCAGCTCCTCCGGGGAGAAGGATTCACCCCTCCACTTT. This encodes CASSSSGEKDSPLHF.

V is TRBV7-3 and J is TRBJ2-3, with a weak D call TRBD2 (6 bases). CDR1 is SGHTA and CDR2 is FQGTGA in the germline V gene. V dropped 1 base and J dropped 5 bases, with 13 bases sitting between them. The length of the CDR3 is 15 residues. DNA for the CDR3: TGTGCCAGCAGCTTAAATGCGGGGCGGGGAGATACGCAGTATTTT. It translates to CASSLNAGRGDTQYF.